These T cell receptor beta chains were read from a single sample in a study of blood T cell repertoires in COVID-19. The assay was immunoSEQ multiplex PCR, and TCRdb's table has in-frame clones only and misses some. The sample has 200,000 to 250,000 clones, around 83% seen once. Sequenced material: PBMCs or T cells enriched from blood (not recorded which). These receptors all come from a middle-aged woman with acute COVID-19. CDR3s include the opening cysteine and the closing phenylalanine or tryptophan. Fields, in order: clone size, D gene, V gene, J gene, CDR3 protein, CDR3 DNA. A D gene is named only where the DNA matches it firmly. The size field is filled for only some rows; it gives once, few, many or a size class.

once	NA	TRBV19	TRBJ1-5	CASSKQADQPQHF	TGTGCCAGTAGTAAACAGGCAGATCAGCCCCAGCATTTT
NA	NA	TRBV2	TRBJ1-4	CASSEALGGEKLFF	TGTGCCAGCAGTGAAGCTTTGGGAGGTGAAAAACTGTTTTTT
NA	NA	TRBV27	TRBJ1-2	CASSLSPTVAAGTPRYGYTF	TGTGCCAGCAGCTTATCCCCCACCGTGGCGGCAGGGACTCCTCGCTATGGCTACACCTTC
NA	NA	TRBV19	TRBJ2-6	CASSTQRANVLTF	TGTGCCAGTAGTACTCAGAGGGCCAACGTCCTGACTTTC
NA	NA	TRBV3-1/TRBV3-2	TRBJ1-5	CASSQQGQPQHF	TGTGCCAGCAGCCAACAGGGACAGCCCCAGCATTTT
NA	TRBD2	TRBV19	TRBJ2-1	CASSGLAGEWGEQFF	TGTGCCAGTAGCGGACTAGCGGGGGAGTGGGGTGAGCAGTTCTTC
NA	NA	TRBV6-2/TRBV6-3	TRBJ2-7	CASSYGLQAYEQYF	TGTGCCAGCAGTTACGGTCTCCAGGCCTACGAGCAGTACTTC
NA	NA	TRBV19	TRBJ1-4	CASSIGQKNEKLFF	TGTGCCAGTAGTATTGGTCAGAAGAATGAAAAACTGTTTTTT
NA	NA	TRBV21-1	TRBJ2-1	CASSTDRGSPSEQFF	TGTGCCAGCAGCACCGACAGGGGTTCCCCGTCCGAGCAGTTCTTC
NA	TRBD1	TRBV4-3	TRBJ2-7	CASSQDQLQGSGEQYF	TGCGCCAGCAGCCAAGATCAACTACAGGGGTCGGGGGAGCAGTACTTC
NA	NA	TRBV7-8	TRBJ2-1	CASSLNGNEQFF	TGTGCCAGCAGCCTAAACGGGAATGAGCAGTTCTTC
NA	TRBD2	TRBV14	TRBJ2-2	CASLGRIGELFF	TGTGCCAGCCTCGGGAGGATCGGGGAGCTGTTTTTT
many	NA	TRBV4-1	TRBJ1-6	CASSQERNVSPLHF	TGCGCCAGCAGCCAAGAGCGAAACGTTTCACCCCTCCACTTT
few	NA	TRBV5-8	TRBJ2-2	CASSLRGNTGELFF	TGTGCCAGCAGCTTAAGGGGAAACACCGGGGAGCTGTTTTTT
NA	NA	TRBV4-2	TRBJ2-1	CASSQDILARYNEQFF	TGTGCCAGCAGCCAAGATATCCTAGCGCGCTACAATGAGCAGTTCTTC
NA	NA	TRBV7-2	TRBJ1-1	CASSWGEIAEAFF	TGTGCCAGCAGCTGGGGCGAAATTGCTGAAGCTTTCTTT
NA	NA	TRBV19	TRBJ1-5	CASSIGRQSIGLAQHF	TGTGCCAGTAGCATTGGGAGGCAGTCTATTGGGTTGGCCCAGCATTTT
NA	TRBD1	TRBV15	TRBJ1-1	CATGQGMNTEAFF	TGTGCCACCGGACAGGGGATGAACACTGAAGCTTTCTTT
NA	NA	TRBV18	TRBJ2-1	CASSPDSYNEQFF	TGTGCCAGCTCTCCCGACAGCTACAATGAGCAGTTCTTC
few	NA	TRBV10-2	TRBJ1-1	CASSHRASEAFF	TGCGCCAGCAGCCACAGGGCTTCCGAAGCTTTCTTT
few	TRBD1	TRBV29-1	TRBJ1-6	CSVKTGGESNSPLHF	TGCAGCGTTAAAACAGGGGGGGAATCTAATTCACCCCTCCACTTT
once	NA	TRBV3-1/TRBV3-2	TRBJ2-3	CASSAQWDTQYF	TGTGCCAGCAGCGCACAGTGGGATACGCAGTATTTT
NA	NA	TRBV7-9	TRBJ2-4	CASSSGTRGNIQYF	TGTGCCAGCAGCTCAGGGACTCGGGGAAACATTCAGTACTTC
NA	TRBD1	TRBV6-5	TRBJ2-7	CASRPTDRDWEQYF	TGTGCCAGCAGACCGACGGACAGGGATTGGGAGCAGTACTTC
once	NA	TRBV7-9	TRBJ1-5	CASSLGGYSNQPQHF	TGTGCCAGCAGCTTAGGCGGGTATAGCAATCAGCCCCAACATTTT
NA	TRBD1	TRBV4-1	TRBJ2-1	CASSQKTGTGGYNEQFF	TGCGCCAGCAGCCAAAAGACCGGGACAGGGGGCTACAATGAGCAGTTCTTC
NA	TRBD1	TRBV7-9	TRBJ1-2	CASSRGAGTGSNGYTF	TGTGCCAGCAGCCGCGGTGCCGGGACAGGGAGCAATGGCTACACCTTC
NA	NA	TRBV5-5	TRBJ1-1	CASTNREISGAFF	TGTGCCAGCACCAACCGGGAAATTTCAGGAGCTTTCTTT
few	NA	TRBV11-2	TRBJ2-1	CASTTGGLSYNEQFF	TGTGCCAGCACGACGGGGGGCCTCTCCTACAATGAGCAGTTCTTC
NA	TRBD2	TRBV11-3	TRBJ2-2	CASSPKTSAGELFF	TGTGCCAGCAGCCCCAAGACTAGCGCCGGGGAGCTGTTTTTT
NA	NA	TRBV18	TRBJ1-4	CASSRGIIKTGLSTNEKLFF	TGTGCCAGCTCCCGAGGTATTATCAAGACAGGACTTTCAACTAATGAAAAACTGTTTTTT
NA	NA	TRBV18	TRBJ2-1	CASSPGLSGDEQFF	TGTGCCAGCTCACCAGGTTTATCCGGGGATGAGCAGTTCTTC
NA	TRBD1	TRBV18	TRBJ1-4	CASSPPRDRVAQKLFF	TGTGCCAGCTCACCACCCCGGGACAGGGTAGCCCAAAAACTGTTTTTT
NA	NA	TRBV5-6	TRBJ1-2	CASSFRGAGDYGYTF	TGTGCCAGCAGCTTTCGGGGGGCCGGGGACTATGGCTACACCTTC
once	NA	TRBV4-2	TRBJ2-2	CASSQGRFGELFF	TGTGCCAGCAGCCAAGGGAGGTTCGGGGAGCTGTTTTTT
NA	NA	TRBV21-1	TRBJ2-7	CASSLGGQGRHEQYF	TGTGCCAGCAGCCTCGGGGGACAGGGGAGGCACGAGCAGTACTTC
NA	NA	TRBV4-3	TRBJ2-5	CASSPNRDFLETQYF	TGCGCCAGCAGCCCAAACCGGGACTTCCTAGAGACCCAGTACTTC
NA	NA	TRBV5-1	TRBJ1-2	CASSAGGTRGSYGYTF	TGCGCCAGCAGCGCGGGAGGGACAAGGGGCAGCTATGGCTACACCTTC
NA	NA	TRBV11-2	TRBJ1-2	CASSLSQGGFNYGYTF	TGTGCCAGCAGCCTCTCTCAGGGTGGGTTTAACTATGGCTACACCTTC
NA	TRBD2	TRBV5-6	TRBJ2-2	CASSLELAGGAGELFF	TGTGCCAGCAGCTTGGAACTAGCGGGAGGGGCCGGGGAGCTGTTTTTT
NA	TRBD2	TRBV5-6	TRBJ2-2	CASSPSGRRGTGELFF	TGTGCCAGCAGCCCTAGCGGGAGACGAGGGACCGGGGAGCTGTTTTTT
once	NA	TRBV28	TRBJ1-2	CASTQGIDGYTF	TGTGCCAGCACGCAGGGTATCGATGGCTACACCTTC
few	NA	TRBV12-3/TRBV12-4	TRBJ2-5	CASRPSGEETQYF	TGTGCCAGCAGGCCCTCGGGGGAAGAGACCCAGTACTTC
few	NA	TRBV6-6	TRBJ2-7	CASSYGQGYIRYEQYF	TGTGCCAGCAGTTATGGCCAGGGGTATATTCGCTACGAGCAGTACTTC
NA	TRBD1	TRBV6-5	TRBJ1-2	CASSYLTGVGGYTF	TGTGCCAGCAGTTACCTCACAGGGGTTGGTGGCTACACCTTC
NA	NA	TRBV11-2	TRBJ2-7	CASSLDPGGFYEQYF	TGTGCCAGCAGCTTAGATCCGGGGGGCTTCTACGAGCAGTACTTC
NA	TRBD2	TRBV2	TRBJ2-2	CASISGPSGGTASGELFF	TGTGCCAGCATTTCAGGTCCAAGCGGGGGGACCGCATCCGGGGAGCTGTTTTTT
few	NA	TRBV5-5	TRBJ2-5	CASSFGAGVGTQYF	TGTGCCAGCAGCTTTGGGGCAGGGGTGGGGACCCAGTACTTC